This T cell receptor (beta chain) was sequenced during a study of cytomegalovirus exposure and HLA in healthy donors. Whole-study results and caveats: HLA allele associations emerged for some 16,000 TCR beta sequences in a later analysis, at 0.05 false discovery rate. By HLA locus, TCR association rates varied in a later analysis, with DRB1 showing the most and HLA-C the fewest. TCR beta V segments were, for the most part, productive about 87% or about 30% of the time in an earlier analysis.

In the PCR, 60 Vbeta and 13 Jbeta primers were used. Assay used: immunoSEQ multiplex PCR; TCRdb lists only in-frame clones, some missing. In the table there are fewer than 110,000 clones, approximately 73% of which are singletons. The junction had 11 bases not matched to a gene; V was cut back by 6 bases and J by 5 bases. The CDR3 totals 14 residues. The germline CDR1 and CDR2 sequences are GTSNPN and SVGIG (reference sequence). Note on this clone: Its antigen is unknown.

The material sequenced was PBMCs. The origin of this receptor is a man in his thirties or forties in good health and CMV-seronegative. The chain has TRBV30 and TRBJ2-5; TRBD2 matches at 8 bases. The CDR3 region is CACSTAGARETQYF. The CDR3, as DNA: TGTGCCTGTTCTACAGCGGGAGCGCGGGAGACCCAGTACTTC.